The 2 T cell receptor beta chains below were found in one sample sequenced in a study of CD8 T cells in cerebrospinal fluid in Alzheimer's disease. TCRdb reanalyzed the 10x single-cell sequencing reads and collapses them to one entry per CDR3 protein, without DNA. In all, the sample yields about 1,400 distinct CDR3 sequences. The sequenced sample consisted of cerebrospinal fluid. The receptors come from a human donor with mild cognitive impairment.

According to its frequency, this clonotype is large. CDR3 sequence: CASSLAGGRINTGELFF. This chain connects TRBV5-4 to TRBJ2-2; TCRdb's D call of TRBD1 is untestable without DNA. Germline loops: CDR1 SGHNT, CDR2 YYREEE (reference sequence). The CDR3 is 17 amino acids.

CDR3: CASSPTGGSSYEQYF. V usage is TRBV5-6 and J usage is TRBJ2-7; TCRdb lists TRBD1, though no DNA is available to test this call. Germline V gene data show CDR1 as SGHDT and CDR2 as YYEEEE. This CDR3 contains 15 residues. Using reference TRBV5-6 and TRBJ2-7 for the parts outside the CDR3, the full variable domain is DAGVTQSPTHLIKTRGQQVTLRCSPKSGHDTVSWYQQALGQGPQFIFQYYEEEERQRGNFPDRFSGHQFPNYSSELNVNALLLGDSALYLCASSPTGGSSYEQYFGPGTRLTVT.